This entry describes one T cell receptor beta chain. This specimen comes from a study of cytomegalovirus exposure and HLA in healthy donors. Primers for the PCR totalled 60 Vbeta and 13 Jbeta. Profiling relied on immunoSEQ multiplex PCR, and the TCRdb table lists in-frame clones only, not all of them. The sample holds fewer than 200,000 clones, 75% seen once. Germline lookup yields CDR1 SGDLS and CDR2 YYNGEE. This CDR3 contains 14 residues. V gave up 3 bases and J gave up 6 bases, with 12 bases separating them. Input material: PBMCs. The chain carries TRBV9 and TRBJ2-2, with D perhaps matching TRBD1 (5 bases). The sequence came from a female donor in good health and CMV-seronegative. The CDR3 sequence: CASSAPQGSGELFF. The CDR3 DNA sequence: TGTGCCAGCAGCGCCCCTCAGGGATCCGGGGAGCTGTTTTTT.